The TCR beta chain under discussion was sequenced for a study of cytotoxic CD8 clonotypes in ibrutinib-treated CLL. Study-level information: 24 partial and 2 complete responses; at median roughly 67 months, roughly 15 remitted, around 12 progressed. Response samples were drawn at a median of around 11 months of treatment, range 6 to 36.

The ends were cut back, 4 bases at V and 6 bases at J, with 15 bases in the middle. CDR3 length: 14 residues. Germline assignment: CDR1 MNHNS and CDR2 SASEGT. The study, taken as a whole, reports: Stable or contracted on treatment, public clonotypes were also uncommon.

Repertoires were generated with immunoSEQ multiplex PCR, while TCRdb's copy carries only in-frame clones and drops some. The sample includes about 24,000 clones, approximately 80% of them seen just once. With regard to this clone: Its antigen is unidentified.

This chain joins TRBV6-1 and TRBJ1-1; maybe TRBD1 (5 bases). This sample comprised PBMCs, obtained before ibrutinib treatment. The TCR originated in a human donor with chronic lymphocytic leukemia. CDR3 region: CASSGPGLGAEAFF. In DNA form, the CDR3 reads TGTGCCAGCAGTGGACCAGGGCTTGGGGCTGAAGCTTTCTTT.